This is a list of T cell receptor beta chains from one sample in a study of circulating and synovial CD4+ cells in juvenile arthritis. Assay used: immunoSEQ multiplex PCR; TCRdb lists only in-frame clones, some missing. The sample has about 16,000 clones, around 91% seen once; the top ten hold less than 0.75%. The sample was CD4+ T cells from blood. The source is a human donor with juvenile idiopathic arthritis. The CDR3 runs from the conserved cysteine through the conserved F or W. The D gene is left open where the match is weak. The size entry is marked missing in some rows and otherwise reads once, few, many or a size class.

len	d_gene	abundance	j_gene	v_gene	CDR3nt	CDR3aa
15	TRBD1	once	TRBJ1-1	TRBV4-2	TGTGCCAGCAGCTACACGGGACAGGGGAACACTGAAGCTTTCTTT	CASSYTGQGNTEAFF
14	NA	NA	TRBJ2-7	TRBV7-2	TGTGCCAGCAGCTTTTTCCGGAGCTCCTACGAGCAGTACTTC	CASSFFRSSYEQYF
16	NA	NA	TRBJ1-3	TRBV11-2	TGTGCCAGCAGCTTAGATTGGGGGGGCACTGGAAACACCATATATTTT	CASSLDWGGTGNTIYF
15	TRBD2	NA	TRBJ2-7	TRBV7-2	TGTGCCAGCAGCTCCCGGCGGGAGGGTTCCTACGAGCAGTACTTC	CASSSRREGSYEQYF
14	TRBD1	NA	TRBJ1-4	TRBV6-6	TGTGCCAGCAGTCCGACAGGGCTTAATGAAAAACTGTTTTTT	CASSPTGLNEKLFF
15	TRBD2	once	TRBJ2-7	TRBV6-6	TGTGCCAGCAGTTACTGGGGGGGGGAAGGCTACGAGCAGTACTTC	CASSYWGGEGYEQYF
14	NA	NA	TRBJ2-1	TRBV27	TGTGCCAGCAGTCTTGGCGGCTCCTACAATGAGCAGTTCTTC	CASSLGGSYNEQFF
12	NA	NA	TRBJ2-3	TRBV28	TGTGCCAGCAGCCGGAGAACAGATACGCAGTATTTT	CASSRRTDTQYF
16	NA	NA	TRBJ2-3	TRBV6-6	TGTGCCAGCAGTTACGGGGCCGAAATTAACACAGATACGCAGTATTTT	CASSYGAEINTDTQYF
14	NA	once	TRBJ2-7	TRBV7-2	TGTGCCAGCAGCTTAGGTCGTGCTACCTACGAGCAGTACTTC	CASSLGRATYEQYF